The T cell receptor (beta chain) under discussion was sequenced for a study of cytomegalovirus exposure and HLA in healthy donors (TCRdb year 2017). Broadly, across the study: According to an earlier analysis of 587 of the donors, 200 million or so T cells yielded 90 million to 140 million unique TCR beta sequences and about 280 Gb of sequence data. Donor age, sex, ethnicity and CMV serostatus were compiled alongside the repertoire data. The number of donors typed differed by locus, with about 629-630 for A, B, C, DRB1 and DQB1, roughly 520 for DQA1, 600 to 610 for DPA1, and some 440 for DPB1. In a later analysis, previously published TCR beta repertoires from about 640 donors were re-analyzed and high-resolution HLA genotyping was added so that TCR occurrence patterns could be studied. Every repertoire in the discovery cohort had been generated on one and the same sequencing platform. A later genetic analysis took genome-wide SNP genotypes for about 55% of the roughly 700 donors and used that subset as a discovery cohort. In the later analysis, no new phenotypic data were used to find candidate immune exposures; instead, reliance was placed on TCR beta sequences and their occurrence across donors. The aim of the study was to test whether cataloging public T cell receptors could identify signatures of past pathogen exposure. A separate validation cohort of 100 to 150 different subjects was used in addition to the 666-subject first cohort. Across 398 genotyped donors of the cohort, an average of about 220,000 unique TCR beta nucleotide sequences per donor were sequenced, and 15% to 20% of those sequences were non-productive. An earlier analysis of approximately 640 of the donors applied high-throughput TCR beta sequencing to assess whether each TCR beta V gene segment acted as functional or pseudogenic. Roughly five DR-DQ haplotypes were treated as single units for association and clustering because of strong linkage in the cohort. Both class I and class II loci were covered by HLA typing, at four-digit resolution. To predict cytomegalovirus infection status, the study brought together high-throughput TCR immunosequencing, statistical association of individual TCRs with disease status, and machine learning. An early release that covered more than 550 HLA-typed donors contained approximately 300 gigabases of sequencing data and tens of millions of unique TCR sequences. Of the 300 to 450 genotyped donors, approximately 81% were placed in the genetic ancestry cluster associated with self-reported Caucasian donors. The T cell repertoires of under 750 subjects were profiled by immunosequencing and related to cytomegalovirus serostatus. General findings and caveats noted by the study authors: The authors suggested that the approach could potentially be generalized to other disease states and immunological phenotypes. A few of the identified cytomegalovirus-associated TCR beta chains were confirmed in vitro to be specific for cytomegalovirus antigens. In a later analysis, most CMV-associated TCR beta chains were found to appear HLA-restricted, with HLA associations seemingly driven largely by CMV exposure. This cohort had only TCR beta chains sequenced, and the lack of alpha or paired-chain data limited which features could be detected. Compared with equally common non-associated chains, HLA-associated TCR beta chains in a later analysis were more clonally expanded and had lower generation probabilities. Because some donors lacked HLA typing at each locus, the association tests relied only on the typed subset. Correlated functional status among segregating V segments might be attributable to linkage disequilibrium, but an unknown experimental factor could not be ruled out. The classifier was reported to diagnose cytomegalovirus status with high specificity and sensitivity in both the original cohort and the validation cohort. Sequencing depth was assumed to be roughly uniform across donors in the presence/absence analyses, though that assumption may not hold. Most TCR sequences were seen in very few donors, while some public TCRs were found in many individuals. In a later genetic analysis, fewer N-insertions in productive TCRs were reported among donors in an Asian-associated ancestry cluster than the 666-donor mean. In a later analysis, TCR association rates were found to vary across HLA loci, with the most associated TCRs seen for DRB1 alleles and the fewest for HLA-C alleles. For the cohort, immune exposure information was limited to CMV serostatus. A further reported finding was that TCR beta sequences accurately predicted the HLA-A and HLA-B alleles for most subjects in the first cohort. Broadly in line with IMGT annotations, most TCR beta V segments showed up in productive rearrangements about 87% or about 30% of the time in an earlier analysis of several hundred of the donors. The earlier analysis of 587 of the donors excluded roughly 17 rarely observed V segments, including chromosome 9 orphons, because counts were too low. Specific HLA alleles were associated with 15,000 to 20,000 TCR beta sequences at a false discovery rate of 0.05 in a later analysis. In the study, 150 to 200 TCR beta chains were listed as associated with cytomegalovirus. According to a later analysis, parvovirus B19, influenza, CMV and Epstein-Barr virus appeared linked to several top co-occurrence clusters. A cluster of highly shared sequence variants was judged likely to represent a technical artifact of the sequencing pipeline. Strong co-occurrence of HLA alleles, especially DR and DQ, made assigning TCR associations to individual alleles difficult. A later genetic analysis associated a missense DCLRE1C variant with V-gene and J-gene trimming of TCR beta chains, and an independent cohort replicated the association. Some IMGT-functional V segments, including TRBV6-2 and TRBV6-3, could not be told apart with the 87-base-pair reads, so those segments were excluded.

About this clone itself: Its binding antigen is unknown. Base qualities were left out, and no much larger clone turns up one base away.

Libraries were prepared through the immunoSEQ multiplex PCR assay. For the multiplex PCR, a mixture combining 60 forward primers for TCR Vbeta segments and 13 reverse primers for TCR Jbeta segments was used. The CDR3 region of rearranged TCR beta genes was amplified from genomic DNA by a multiplex PCR assay. The amplified TCR beta libraries were sequenced on the Illumina HiSeq System as 87-base-pair reads. Concerning the study's data processing: A later analysis tallied roughly 80 million unique TCR beta chains across the 610 or so repertoires, and approximately 12 million of those chains were shared by two or more donors. To remove PCR and sequencing errors, raw reads were error-corrected and collapsed into unique sequences using a nearest-neighbor algorithm that merged closely related sequences. To assign V, D and J gene segments, CDR3 sequences were aligned to IMGT reference sequences. Each retained sequence needed at least a six-nucleotide match to both a V gene segment and a J gene segment. A rearrangement was called productive if the CDR3 had no stop codons and remained in frame with V and J, and every other rearrangement was called non-productive. Following IMGT convention, CDR3 was defined as the stretch from the second conserved V-encoded cysteine up to the conserved J-encoded phenylalanine. In an earlier analysis of 500 to 650 of the donors, sequences lacking an unambiguous match to a single V gene segment were excluded. In an earlier analysis of approximately 550 of the donors, V segments were called functional above 56.7% productive rearrangements and were called segregating when the between-donor standard deviation exceeded 5%. To diagnose cytomegalovirus status from the catalog of TCR beta chain sequences, a statistical classification framework was built. V and J gene assignment, in a later analysis, came from comparing TCR nucleotide sequences with IMGT/GENE-DB human TR gene sequences. A later analysis assigned CDR3 sequences and most-parsimonious VDJ recombination scenarios with the TCRdist pipeline. In a later analysis, each TCR beta chain was defined by its CDR3 amino acid sequence together with its V-gene family, and reads without a unique V-gene family were excluded. To address suspected cross-contamination and a sequencing artifact, a later analysis removed over 500 highly shared, low-generation-probability nucleotide sequences. In a later analysis, a clonal expansion index was calculated for each public chain from normalized within-repertoire ranks of inferred template counts. In a later analysis, generation probabilities were computed with a VDJ recombination model fitted to out-of-frame rearrangements, and the resulting probabilities were checked against IGoR. In a later analysis, TCR-TCR, TCR-HLA and TCR-CMV co-occurrence was scored with hypergeometric tests, and a repertoire-size bias correction was applied to TCR pairs. A later analysis estimated false discovery rates by permuting HLA or CMV assignments 20 times. In a later analysis, co-occurring TCRs were grouped using DBSCAN, and TCRdist sequence similarity was added for clustering within HLA-allele-positive subsets. Repertoires with fewer than 30,000 or more than 120,000 public chains were left out of co-occurrence clustering, as were a handful of repertoires with anomalous nucleotide sharing. This immuneACCESS table, as held by TCRdb, lists in-frame sequences with V and J called but not all clones. Of the missing ones, under half trace to an unresolved V gene in checked studies; the others have no known cause. Clone size and V and J calls were adopted from that table, with D and trimming inferred from the DNA. The sample table contains approximately 120,000 clones; only one count was recorded for 75% of them. About 3.3% of the sample is held by the ten biggest clonotypes.

In total, around 600 healthy bone marrow donors made up the cohort. Cohort members were all nominally healthy when sampled, although unrecorded immune exposures were likely present. The donor tested CMV seronegative and was one of the 352 seronegative cohort members. Every donor gave a peripheral blood sample, and the peripheral blood mononuclear cells from that sample were used for TCR beta sequencing. The Qiagen DNeasy Blood Extraction Kit was used to extract genomic DNA from the blood cell samples. CDR1 and CDR2 (LNHDA, SQIVND) derive from the germline V gene (reference sequence). There are 16 amino acids in the CDR3, from cysteine to phenylalanine inclusive. Only CDR3 DNA is held: 48 bases, read in frame from base 1. V lost 5 bases and J lost 3 bases, and the count of bases not matched to a germline gene is 8.

Recombination linked TRBV19 to TRBJ1-2; 11 of the junction bases match TRBD1. Sample: PBMCs. The TCR originated in a woman between 45 and 65 years old in good health and CMV-seronegative. In nucleotide form, the sequence is TGTGCCAGTAGTCCGTCGGACAGGGGGCTCGACTATGGCTACACCTTC. It translates to CASSPSDRGLDYGYTF.